The entry that follows covers one T cell receptor (beta chain) sequence. The antigen this receptor binds is unknown. The record has no base qualities; no much larger clone is one base away. Each collaborating institution followed its own protocols to collect whole blood in K2EDTA tubes. For TCRbeta analysis, collaborators shipped samples as frozen whole blood, isolated PBMCs, or DNA extracted from either of those sample types. As encoded in the germline V gene, CDR1 is KGHDR while CDR2 is SFDVKD. V and J lose 9 bases and 1 base, and a span of 12 bases separates them. Measured from the cysteine to the phenylalanine, the CDR3 is 13 residues long. The CDR3 DNA has 39 bases and is translated from base 1. TCRbeta CDR3 regions were amplified from genomic DNA by means of the immunoSEQ Assay, a bias-controlled multiplex PCR. The paper's data handling went like this. The number of nucleated cells in each sample was estimated by amplification of reference gene primers within the assay. To quantify the absolute abundance of each unique TCRbeta CDR3 rearrangement, sequence reads were collapsed and filtered. Productive Simpson clonality was computed per sample as the square root of Simpson's diversity index over productive rearrangements. The source is immuneACCESS, and TCRdb retained only in-frame sequences with V and J called. Part of the clones is not carried over; for the studies checked, unresolved V genes explain less than half of this, and the remainder is unexplained. Clonal size and the V and J genes are those of that table, whereas D and trimming came from the DNA. Here the sample has a few hundred thousand clones; 87% occur a single time. 1% of the sample is held by the ten biggest clonotypes.

This specimen comes from a study of blood T cell repertoires in COVID-19 (dated by TCRdb to between 2020 and 2021). For the study in its entirety: The collaborator samples originated in the United States, Italy and Spain and spanned the acute and convalescent phases of COVID-19. The repertoires were released in a freely available public database meant as a resource for research on the immune response to SARS-CoV-2. HLA class I and class II types, where available, came from metadata supplied by the sample provider rather than from assay-based typing. The samples were drawn from the first 160 participants of the ongoing ImmuneRACE study and from some 1,300 subjects provided by 6 global collaborators. A de-identified subject ID, COVID-19 status, age in years and sex were almost always included in the sample metadata. Subjects who had been exposed to COVID-19, were actively infected with it, or had recovered from it provided the deeply sampled blood TCRbeta repertoires that made up the dataset. The prospective study material was composed of cDNA or gDNA derived from T cells, B-cell-depleted T cells, or PBMCs. The study at large found these results: How much clinical and demographic metadata was included differed by source and by participant, and the metadata was provided uncurated.

This sequence was found in a man between 50 and 59 years old with active or convalescent COVID-19. The V and J segments used are TRBV24-1 and TRBJ2-7, with TRBD1 as a weak D call on 5 bases. The sample was peripheral blood. CDR3 loop: CATGAAESYEQYF. The sequenced DNA: TGTGCCACCGGGGCTGCGGAATCCTACGAGCAGTACTTC.